This T cell receptor (beta chain) was obtained from a study of cytomegalovirus exposure and HLA in healthy donors. In the study overall: Per a later analysis, the roughly 690 first-cohort and 100 to 150 validation repertoires shared one platform.

Profiling relied on immunoSEQ multiplex PCR, and the TCRdb table lists in-frame clones only, not all of them. This sample has about 240,000 clones; approximately 83% occur once, and the top ten carry around 1.2%. Sequenced input: PBMCs. This clonotype was sampled from a woman in her twenties or thirties in good health and CMV-seropositive.

This CDR3 reads CASSLFSGNGNTIYF. DNA of the CDR3: TGCGCCAGCAGCCTATTCTCGGGGAACGGAAACACCATATATTTT. The chain uses TRBV4-1 and TRBJ1-3; the D is unclear. The CDR3 length is 15 residues. Looked up from germline, CDR1 is MGHRA and CDR2 is YSYEKL. Deletions cut 4 bases from V and 4 bases from J, with 14 bases between.